This TCR beta chain was identified in a study of blood T cell repertoires in COVID-19. Background on the study: Sample material is recorded as cDNA or gDNA derived from T cells, B-cell-depleted T cells, or PBMCs.

This CDR3 comprises 14 residues. V dropped 5 bases and J dropped 2 bases, with 12 bases sitting between them. The V gene's germline CDR1 is SEHNR and CDR2 FQNEAQ (reference sequence). TCRdb keeps only in-frame clones here, not all; method: immunoSEQ multiplex PCR. The table records roughly 250,000 clones, roughly four fifths of them present only once. V gene TRBV7-9 combines with J gene TRBJ1-1, with D unclear. Sequenced input: peripheral blood. This sequence originates from a woman aged 70-85 years with acute or convalescent COVID-19. The CDR3, as DNA: TGTGCCAGCAGCCAGACTTACGGAAACACTGAAGCTTTCTTT. Amino acid sequence: CASSQTYGNTEAFF.